Shown below are 14 T cell receptor beta chains from a single sample sequenced in a study of blood T cell repertoires in COVID-19. The method was immunoSEQ multiplex PCR; TCRdb's version includes in-frame clones alone and lacks a portion of them. The sample has roughly 310,000 clones; roughly 90% are singletons. Sequenced material: peripheral blood. Receptors originate from a woman younger than 45 with COVID-19, enrolled during active disease.

This chain connects TRBV28 to TRBJ1-2; perhaps TRBD1 as D (5 bases). The V end was cut by 8 bases, the J end by 8 bases, with 18 bases between. Germline V gene lookup returns CDR1 MDHEN and CDR2 SYDVKM. CDR3 size: 13 residues. The DNA of the CDR3 is TGTGCCAGCTTGACAGCTGCTATACGGGGCTACACCTTC. As protein: CASLTAAIRGYTF.

This clone was seen more than once but under ten times. This rearrangement joins TRBV11-2 to TRBJ2-7; 9 nucleotides line up with TRBD2. V lost 0 bases to trimming and J lost 3 bases; unmatched junction nucleotides: 9. Germline V gene sequence: CDR1 SGHAT, CDR2 FQNNGV. The CDR3 loop spans 17 amino acids. The CDR3 reads CASSLDRLADAFYEQYF. In nucleotides, the CDR3 is TGTGCCAGCAGCTTAGATCGACTAGCGGATGCCTTCTACGAGCAGTACTTC.

Here the CDR3 DNA reads TGTGCCAGCAGCCCGCCCGGGGGAAACACCATATATTTT. Residues: CASSPPGGNTIYF. The chain carries TRBV7-2 and TRBJ1-3; no clear D. The CDR3 extends over 13 amino acids. Germline values: CDR1 SGHTA, CDR2 FQGNSA. Trimming pared 5 bases from V and 4 bases from J, leaving 9 bases between.

This clone was counted a single time. The rearrangement links TRBV2 to TRBJ1-6; D may be TRBD1 (5 bases). V was pared by 2 bases and J by 7 bases, with 12 bases between. This CDR3 is built from 15 residues. The germline V gene encodes CDR1 SNHLY and CDR2 FYNNEI. The CDR3 loop reads CASSELTGGNSPLHF. CDR3 nucleotides: TGTGCCAGCAGTGAATTGACGGGGGGAAATTCACCCCTCCACTTT.

This sequence joins TRBV11-2 and TRBJ1-2, with D perhaps matching TRBD1 (5 bases). CDR1 SGHAT and CDR2 FQNNGV come from the germline V gene. The V and J ends lost 5 bases and 4 bases respectively, with 8 bases between them. The CDR3 length is 12 residues. The CDR3: CASSPDSYGYTF. CDR3 bases: TGTGCCAGCAGCCCTGACAGCTATGGCTACACCTTC.

This clone was observed a single time. J is TRBJ1-5 and V is TRBV2, with 7 bases aligning to TRBD1. Germline CDR1 reads SNHLY; CDR2 reads FYNNEI. V shed 6 bases, J shed 6 bases, and the junction held 8 bases outside the gene matches. This CDR3 has 14 residues. CDR3 nucleotides: TGTGCCAGCAGGAGGGGGCTATCGGGTCAGCCCCAGCATTTT. Its translation: CASRRGLSGQPQHF.

V usage is TRBV28 and J usage is TRBJ1-2; 8 nucleotides line up with TRBD1. This CDR3 comprises 17 residues. The J segment lost 4 bases and the V segment lost 7 bases, leaving 17 bases of the junction unmatched. In germline, CDR1 is MDHEN, CDR2 SYDVKM. The CDR3 loop reads CASTAQGAWKEVYGYTF. The CDR3 DNA sequence: TGTGCCAGCACCGCCCAGGGGGCCTGGAAAGAAGTCTATGGCTACACCTTC.

The J gene is TRBJ1-4, the V gene TRBV6-5, with 12 positions matching TRBD1. The germline V gene encodes CDR1 MNHEY and CDR2 SVGAGI. The J segment lost 11 bases and the V segment lost 6 bases, leaving 7 bases of the junction unmatched. The CDR3 covers 14 residues. In nucleotides, the CDR3 is TGTGCCAGCAGCCTGGGACAGGGGGCGAGGAAACTGTTTTTT. Its protein product is CASSLGQGARKLFF.

The V gene is TRBV7-3, the J gene TRBJ1-1; D is possibly TRBD1 (6 bases). The CDR3 has 14 residues. Per the germline V gene, CDR1 is SGHTA and CDR2 is FQGTGA. Trimming shortened V by 5 bases and J by 1 base, and 11 bases separated the two germline ends. The CDR3 nucleotides are TGTGCCAGCAGCCCACAGGGTGGGAACACTGAAGCTTTCTTT. Its protein is CASSPQGGNTEAFF.

The V gene is TRBV29-1, the J gene TRBJ1-1; no reliable D call. Germline loops: CDR1 SQVTM, CDR2 ANQGSEA. The V end lost 4 bases, the J end lost 1 base, and 7 bases lay between the germline ends. This CDR3 comprises 12 residues. This chain's CDR3 is CSVVAQNTEAFF. The DNA for the CDR3 is TGCAGCGTTGTAGCACAGAACACTGAAGCTTTCTTT.

The gene calls are TRBV7-2 and TRBJ1-1, with 7 bases aligning to TRBD1. This CDR3 is built from 14 residues. Germline CDR1 and CDR2: SGHTA and FQGNSA. The J segment lost 1 base and the V segment lost 3 bases, leaving 2 bases of the junction unmatched. The DNA for the CDR3 is TGTGCCAGCAGCTTCGGGACAGAGAACACTGAAGCTTTCTTT. It specifies CASSFGTENTEAFF.

The rearrangement links TRBV29-1 to TRBJ2-3; TRBD1 is a possible D gene (7 bases). CDR1 and CDR2 from the germline V gene are SQVTM and ANQGSEA. The CDR3 covers 13 residues. Between the trimmed V and J ends, which lost 6 bases and 1 base, there was a span of 11 bases. The CDR3 DNA reads as TGCAGCGTCAGCAGGGGGGGCACAGATACGCAGTATTTT. It is translated as CSVSRGGTDTQYF.

The V call is TRBV5-6, the J call TRBJ2-4, with D uncertain. Deletions cut 5 bases from V and 6 bases from J, with 9 bases between. The germline gives CDR1 SGHDT, CDR2 YYEEEE. This CDR3 region has 12 residues. The CDR3 loop is CASSRRVNIQYF. The CDR3 bases are TGTGCCAGCAGTAGAAGAGTAAACATTCAGTACTTC.

The chain has TRBV7-2 and TRBJ1-2, with a tentative D call TRBD1 (5 bases). The CDR3 runs to 15 residues. Germline CDR1 is SGHTA and CDR2 is FQGNSA. Trimming removed 5 bases from V and 3 bases from J, with 16 bases in between. CDR3 residues: CASSPTGGSDYGYTF. The CDR3 coding sequence is TGTGCCAGCAGCCCAACGGGGGGGTCTGACTATGGCTACACCTTC.